This TCR beta chain comes out of a study of OX40 agonist ivuxolimab in advanced cancers. With regard to the full study: Ivuxolimab, which targeted the costimulatory receptor OX40 (CD134), was an agonistic, fully human IgG2 monoclonal antibody. Intravenous ivuxolimab was administered to patients every 2 weeks at six dose levels: 0.01, 0.1, 0.3, 1.5, 3 and 10 mg/kg. Among the approximately 50 dose-escalation patients, around 20 had hepatocellular carcinoma, 15 or so melanoma, 9 renal cell carcinoma and 9 head and neck cancer. In the dose-escalation cohort, 82.7% of patients were male, and the mean age was approximately 60 years, with a range of roughly 20 to 80. Patients were allowed to have had prior anti-PD-1, anti-PD-L1 or anti-CTLA-4 therapy, and more than 30% of the dose-escalation patients had previously received checkpoint inhibitors. Three dose-escalation patients achieved partial responses, one with hepatocellular carcinoma and two with cutaneous melanoma. Peripheral TCRbeta sequencing was intended to test whether TCR sequence diversity was altered and clonal T-cell expansion was caused by ivuxolimab. The paper describes the monotherapy dose-escalation part (N of about 47 patients) of the phase I trial of ivuxolimab.

Patients with a history of autoimmune disease or receiving systemic immunosuppression were excluded from the trial. Peripheral blood for TCR sequencing was collected from all dose cohorts at baseline, on cycle 4 day 1, and on cycle 7 day 1. Samples were obtained from an open-label, multicenter, first-in-human phase I dose-escalation trial of ivuxolimab. Adults with locally advanced or metastatic head and neck squamous cell, hepatocellular, melanoma or renal cell carcinoma were enrolled in the trial. CD4+ and CD8+ T cells were sorted separately from peripheral blood before TCR sequencing. Findings and caveats that apply to the study as a whole: After ivuxolimab, CD8+ T cells had more expanded clones than CD4+ T cells on average. The antigen specificity of the clonally expanded peripheral T cells was not determined. Low levels of normalized T-cell clonal expansion were also seen in some patients who did not respond. In partial responders in the 0.1-3.0 mg/kg groups, normalized peripheral clonal expansion was found to be among the lowest, especially among CD8+ T cells. At doses of 0.1 to 3.0 mg/kg, clonal expansion of both CD4+ and CD8+ T cells in blood was seen between baseline and week 6.

Comments on this clone: The clone's antigen remains unknown. Per-nucleotide qualities are absent, and no much larger clonotype sits a single base away.

For sequencing of the TCRbeta CDR3 region, genomic DNA was extracted from the sorted cells. The immunoSEQ Assay was used for sequencing of TCRbeta CDR3 regions. The clones in this table, taken by TCRdb from immuneACCESS, are in-frame only. Not every clone is retained; where verified, under half of the shortfall comes from an unresolved V gene, and the cause of the rest is unknown. The sample records some 70,000 clones, roughly 84% of which are singletons. The ten largest clones capture around 1.4% of the sample. The junction shows trimming of 3 bases on V and 6 bases on J, plus 12 bases between the germline ends. The CDR3 sequence holds 14 residues, the cysteine and phenylalanine included. Only the CDR3 DNA stays, 42 bases, in frame from base 1. The germline V gene provides CDR1 SGHNT and CDR2 YENEEA.

The material was CD4+ or CD8+ T cells sorted from blood, obtained in a trial of the OX40 agonist ivuxolimab. This receptor was identified in an adult with an advanced solid tumor such as melanoma, head and neck, liver or kidney cancer. The rearranged segments are TRBV11-3 and TRBJ2-1, with the D gene possibly TRBD1 or TRBD2, each one fitting 5 bases. The CDR3 corresponds to CASSFRDPGNEQFF. The DNA reads as follows: TGTGCCAGCAGCTTTCGGGACCCTGGCAATGAGCAGTTCTTC. Reference TRBV11-3 and TRBJ2-1 proteins supply the regions before and after the CDR3; the full variable domain is: EAGVVQSPRYKIIEKKQPVAFWCNPISGHNTLYWYLQNLGQGPELLIRYENEEAVDDSQLPKDRFSAERLKGVDSTLKIQPAELGDSAVYLCASSFRDPGNEQFFGPGTRLTVL.